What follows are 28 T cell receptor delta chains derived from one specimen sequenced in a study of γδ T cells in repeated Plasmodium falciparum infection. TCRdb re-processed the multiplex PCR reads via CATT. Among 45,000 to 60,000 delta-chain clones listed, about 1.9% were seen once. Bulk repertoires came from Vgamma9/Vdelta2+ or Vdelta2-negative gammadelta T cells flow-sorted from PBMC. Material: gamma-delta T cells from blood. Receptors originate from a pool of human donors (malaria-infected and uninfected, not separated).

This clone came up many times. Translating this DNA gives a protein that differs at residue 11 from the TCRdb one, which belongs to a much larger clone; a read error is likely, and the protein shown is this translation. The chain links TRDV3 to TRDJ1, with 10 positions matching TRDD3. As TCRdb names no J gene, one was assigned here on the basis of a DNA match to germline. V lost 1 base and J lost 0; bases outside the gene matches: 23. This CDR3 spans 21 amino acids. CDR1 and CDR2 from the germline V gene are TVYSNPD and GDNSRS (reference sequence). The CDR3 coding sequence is TGTGCCTTTACCTACCCCTCCTACTGGGGGATGGCATCCTTGTACACCGATAAACTCATCTTT. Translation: CAFTYPSYWGMASLYTDKLIF. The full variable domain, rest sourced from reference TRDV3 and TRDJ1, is CDKVTQSSPDQTVASGSEVVLLCTYDTVYSNPDLFWYRIRPDYSFQFVFYGDNSRSEGADFTQGRFSVKHILTQKAFHLVISPVRTEDSATYYCAFTYPSYWGMASLYTDKLIFGKGTRVTVEP.

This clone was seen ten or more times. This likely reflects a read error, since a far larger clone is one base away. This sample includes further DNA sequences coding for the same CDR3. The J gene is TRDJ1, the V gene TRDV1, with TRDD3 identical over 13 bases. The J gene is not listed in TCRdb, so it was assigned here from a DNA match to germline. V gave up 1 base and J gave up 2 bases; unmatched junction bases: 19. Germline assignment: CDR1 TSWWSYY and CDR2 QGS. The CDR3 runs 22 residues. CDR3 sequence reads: CALGEPPGFILGDTVRTDKLIF. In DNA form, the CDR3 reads TGTGCTCTTGGGGAACCCCCAGGATTCATACTGGGGGATACGGTTCGTACCGATAAACTCATCTTT.

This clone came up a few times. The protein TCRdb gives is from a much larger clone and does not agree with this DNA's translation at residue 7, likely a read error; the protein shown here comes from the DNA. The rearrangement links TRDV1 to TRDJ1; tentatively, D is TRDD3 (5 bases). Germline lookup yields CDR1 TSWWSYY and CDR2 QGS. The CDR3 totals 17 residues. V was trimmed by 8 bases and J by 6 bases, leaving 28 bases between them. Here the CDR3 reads CALCLINDWRRDHKLIF. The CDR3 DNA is TGTGCTCTTTGTCTGATCAATGACTGGCGTCGGGACCATAAACTCATCTTT.

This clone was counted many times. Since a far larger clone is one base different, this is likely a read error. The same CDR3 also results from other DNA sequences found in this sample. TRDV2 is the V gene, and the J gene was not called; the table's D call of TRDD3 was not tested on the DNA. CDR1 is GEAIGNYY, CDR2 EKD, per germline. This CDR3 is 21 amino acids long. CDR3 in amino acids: CACDTERVLTGGYPYTDKLIF. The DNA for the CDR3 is TGTGCCTGTGACACCGAAAGGGTTCTTACTGGGGGATATCCGTACACCGATAAACTCATCTTC.

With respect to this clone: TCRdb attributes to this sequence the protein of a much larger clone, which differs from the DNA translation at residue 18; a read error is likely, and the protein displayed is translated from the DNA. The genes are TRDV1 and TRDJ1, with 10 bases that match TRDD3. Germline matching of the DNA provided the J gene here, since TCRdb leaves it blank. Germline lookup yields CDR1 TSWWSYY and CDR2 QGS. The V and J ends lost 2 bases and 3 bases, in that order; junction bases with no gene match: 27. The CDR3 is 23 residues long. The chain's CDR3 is CALGELLPARGRGGIRDSDKLIF. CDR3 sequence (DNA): TGTGCTCTTGGGGAATTGCTTCCCGCGCGAGGGAGAGGGGGGATACGCGACTCCGATAAACTCATCTTT.

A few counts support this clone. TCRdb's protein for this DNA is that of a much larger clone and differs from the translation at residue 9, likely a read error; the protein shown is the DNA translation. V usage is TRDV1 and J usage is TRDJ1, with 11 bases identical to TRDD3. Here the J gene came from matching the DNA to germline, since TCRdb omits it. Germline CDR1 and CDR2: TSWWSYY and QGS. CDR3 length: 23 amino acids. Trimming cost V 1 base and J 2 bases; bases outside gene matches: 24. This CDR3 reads CALGERWVCPLLWGIRETDKLIF. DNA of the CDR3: TGTGCTCTTGGGGAACGGTGGGTCTGCCCCCTTTTGTGGGGGATACGCGAAACCGATAAACTCATCTTT.

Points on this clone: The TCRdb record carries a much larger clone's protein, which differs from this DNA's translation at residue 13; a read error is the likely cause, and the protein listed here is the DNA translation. CDR3 in DNA: TGTGCTCTTGGGGAATTAAGTCCTGTATGGGGGATAGTTCTGTACACCGATAAACTCATCTTT. Protein: CALGELSPVWGIVLYTDKLIF. The rearrangement joins TRDV1 to TRDJ1, with TRDD3 identical over 9 bases. CDR1 is TSWWSYY, CDR2 QGS, per germline. The CDR3 is 21 amino acids. The trim removed 2 bases at V and 0 bases at J, leaving 19 bases unmatched.

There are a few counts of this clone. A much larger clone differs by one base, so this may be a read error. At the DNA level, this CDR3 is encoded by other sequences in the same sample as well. CDR3 sequence: CALGEPYLPYWGCYTDKLIF. For the CDR3, the DNA is TGCGCTCTTGGGGAACCCTACTTACCGTACTGGGGATGCTACACCGATAAACTCATCTTT. This chain joins TRDV1 and TRDJ1, with TRDD3 matching over 7 bases. TCRdb lists no J gene, so it was determined here by aligning the DNA to germline. There are 20 residues in the CDR3. The V gene's germline CDR1 is TSWWSYY and CDR2 QGS.

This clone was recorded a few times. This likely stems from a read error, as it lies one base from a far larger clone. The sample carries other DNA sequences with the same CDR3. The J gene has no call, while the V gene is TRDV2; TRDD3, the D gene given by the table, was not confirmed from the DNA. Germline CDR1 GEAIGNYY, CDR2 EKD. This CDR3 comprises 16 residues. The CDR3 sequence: CACDPLLGTYTDKLIF. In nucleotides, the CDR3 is TGTGCCTGTGATCCCTTACTGGGGACGTACACCGATAAGCTCATCTTT.

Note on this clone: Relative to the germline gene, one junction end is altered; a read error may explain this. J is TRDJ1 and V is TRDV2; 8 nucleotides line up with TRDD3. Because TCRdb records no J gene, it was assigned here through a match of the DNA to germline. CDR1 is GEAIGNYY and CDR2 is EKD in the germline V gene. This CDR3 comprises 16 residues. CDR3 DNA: TGCGCCACGTGGCTACGGACTGGGGGGTACACCGATAAACTCATCTTT. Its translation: CATWLRTGGYTDKLIF.

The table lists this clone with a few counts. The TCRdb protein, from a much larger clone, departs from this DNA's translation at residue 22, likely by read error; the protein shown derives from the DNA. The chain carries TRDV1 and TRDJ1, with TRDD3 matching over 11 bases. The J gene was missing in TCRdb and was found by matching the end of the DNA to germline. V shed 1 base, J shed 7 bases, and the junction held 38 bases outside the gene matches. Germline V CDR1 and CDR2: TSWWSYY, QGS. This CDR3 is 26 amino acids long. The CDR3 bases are TGTGCTCTTGGGGAACCTAGACGCATCCCGTACTGGGGGATAATCGGGATCGGGGGGCCTCGTCGTAAACTCATCTTT. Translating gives CALGEPRRIPYWGIIGIGGPRRKLIF.

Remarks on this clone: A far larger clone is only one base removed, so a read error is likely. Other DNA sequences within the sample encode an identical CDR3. The CDR3 protein is CALGTTGITSDKLIF. CDR3 nucleotides: TGTGCTCTTGGGACCACGGGGATTACGTCCGATAAGCTCATCTTT. The V gene is given as TRDV1, and no J gene call is available; TRDD3, the table's D call, lacks a check against the DNA. CDR1 is TSWWSYY and CDR2 is QGS in the germline V gene. The CDR3 is 15 residues long.

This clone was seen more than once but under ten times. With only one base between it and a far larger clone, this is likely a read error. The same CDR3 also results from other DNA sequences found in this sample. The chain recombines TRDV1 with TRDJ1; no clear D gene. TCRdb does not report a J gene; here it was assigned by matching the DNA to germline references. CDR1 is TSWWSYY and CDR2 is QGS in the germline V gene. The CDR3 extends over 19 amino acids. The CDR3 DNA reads TGCGCTCTTGGGTCGCGGCCTCTCCTGTTAATGGTGTACACCGATAAACTCATCTTT. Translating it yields CALGSRPLLLMVYTDKLIF.

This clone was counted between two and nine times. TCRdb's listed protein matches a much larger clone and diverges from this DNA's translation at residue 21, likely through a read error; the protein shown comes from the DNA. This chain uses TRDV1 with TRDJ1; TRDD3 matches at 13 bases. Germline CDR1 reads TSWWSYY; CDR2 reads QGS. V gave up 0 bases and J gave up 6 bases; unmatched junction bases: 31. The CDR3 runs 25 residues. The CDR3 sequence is CALGELQSSYTKTGGYASSPNKLIF. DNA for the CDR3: TGTGCTCTTGGGGAACTACAGTCTTCCTACACAAAAACTGGGGGATACGCGTCCTCCCCCAATAAACTCATCTTT.

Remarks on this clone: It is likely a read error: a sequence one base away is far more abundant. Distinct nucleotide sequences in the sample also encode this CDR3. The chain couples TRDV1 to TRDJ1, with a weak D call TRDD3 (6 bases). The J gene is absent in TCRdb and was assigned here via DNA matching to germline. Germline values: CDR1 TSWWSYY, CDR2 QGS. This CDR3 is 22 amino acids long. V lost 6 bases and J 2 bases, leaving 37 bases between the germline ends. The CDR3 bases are TGTGCTCTTGGAGAAGCCCTGGATTTGTACTGGGCCCCACCACGGGGTACCGATAAACTCATCTTT. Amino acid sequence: CALGEALDLYWAPPRGTDKLIF.

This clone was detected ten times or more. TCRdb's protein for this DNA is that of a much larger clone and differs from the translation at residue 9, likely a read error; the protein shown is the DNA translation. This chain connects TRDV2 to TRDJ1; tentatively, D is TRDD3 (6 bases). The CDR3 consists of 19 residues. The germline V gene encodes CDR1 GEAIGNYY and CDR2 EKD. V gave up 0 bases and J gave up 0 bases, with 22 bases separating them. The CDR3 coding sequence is TGTGCCTGTGACACCGTTTCTGGGGAATACTCCGGGTACACCGATAAACTCATCTTT. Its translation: CACDTVSGEYSGYTDKLIF.

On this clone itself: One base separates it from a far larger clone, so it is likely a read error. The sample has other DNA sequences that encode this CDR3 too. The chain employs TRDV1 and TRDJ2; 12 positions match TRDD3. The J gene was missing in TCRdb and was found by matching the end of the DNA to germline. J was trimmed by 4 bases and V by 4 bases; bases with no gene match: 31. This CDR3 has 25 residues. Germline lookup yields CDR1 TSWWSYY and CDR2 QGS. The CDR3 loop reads CALGATSFTSTPLYWGIQGTAQLFF. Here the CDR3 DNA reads TGTGCTCTTGGGGCCACGTCCTTTACCTCTACGCCTTTGTACTGGGGGATACAGGGGACAGCACAACTCTTCTTT.

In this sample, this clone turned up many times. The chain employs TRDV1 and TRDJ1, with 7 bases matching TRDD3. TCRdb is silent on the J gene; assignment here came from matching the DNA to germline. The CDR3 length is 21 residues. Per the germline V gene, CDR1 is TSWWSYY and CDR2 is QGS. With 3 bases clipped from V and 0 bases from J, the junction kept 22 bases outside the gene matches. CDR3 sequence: CALGDPWPSGGDGRYTDKLIF. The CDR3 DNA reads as TGTGCTCTTGGGGATCCTTGGCCCTCCGGGGGGGATGGCAGGTACACCGATAAACTCATCTTT.

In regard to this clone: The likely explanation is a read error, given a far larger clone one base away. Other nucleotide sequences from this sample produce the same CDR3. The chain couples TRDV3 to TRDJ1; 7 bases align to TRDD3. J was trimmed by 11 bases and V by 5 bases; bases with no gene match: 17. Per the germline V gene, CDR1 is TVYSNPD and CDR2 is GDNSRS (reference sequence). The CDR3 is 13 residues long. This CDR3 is CAHSPLGSLKLIF. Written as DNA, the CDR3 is TGTGCCCACAGCCCACTGGGGTCACTTAAGCTCATCTTT.

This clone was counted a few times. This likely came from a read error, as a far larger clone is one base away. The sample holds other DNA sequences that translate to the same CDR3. CDR3 in DNA: TGTGCCTGTGATACCCTCCCGACTCCTGGGGGACGCGGCCGGCCGACCAACACCGATAAACTCATCTTT. This translates into CACDTLPTPGGRGRPTNTDKLIF. The rearrangement joins TRDV2 to TRDJ1, with 8 nucleotides matching TRDD3. Matching the DNA to germline supplied the J gene, which TCRdb does not give. Germline CDR1 is GEAIGNYY and CDR2 is EKD. After removal of 4 bases from V and 0 bases from J, the junction contained 30 bases not matched to a gene. This CDR3 has 23 amino acids.

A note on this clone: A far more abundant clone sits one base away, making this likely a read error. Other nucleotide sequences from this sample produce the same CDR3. CDR3 sequence (DNA): TGTGCCTGTGACACACTTTTAGGAGGAAGCGATAAACTCATCTTT. Translating it yields CACDTLLGGSDKLIF. V usage is TRDV2 and J usage is TRDJ1; no definite D call. No J gene is reported in TCRdb; it was inferred here by comparing the DNA with germline. Germline V CDR1 and CDR2: GEAIGNYY, EKD. This CDR3 spans 15 amino acids. Trimming shortened V by 1 base and J by 4 bases, and 15 bases separated the two germline ends.

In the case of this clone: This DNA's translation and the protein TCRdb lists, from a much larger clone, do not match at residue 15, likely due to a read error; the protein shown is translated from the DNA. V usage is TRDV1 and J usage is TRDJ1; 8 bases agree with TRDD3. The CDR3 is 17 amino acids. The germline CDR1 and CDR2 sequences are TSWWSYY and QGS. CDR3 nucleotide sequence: TGTGCTCTTGGCGTCCCTACAAACCTGGGGGACCTCGATAAATTCATCTTT. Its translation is CALGVPTNLGDLDKFIF.

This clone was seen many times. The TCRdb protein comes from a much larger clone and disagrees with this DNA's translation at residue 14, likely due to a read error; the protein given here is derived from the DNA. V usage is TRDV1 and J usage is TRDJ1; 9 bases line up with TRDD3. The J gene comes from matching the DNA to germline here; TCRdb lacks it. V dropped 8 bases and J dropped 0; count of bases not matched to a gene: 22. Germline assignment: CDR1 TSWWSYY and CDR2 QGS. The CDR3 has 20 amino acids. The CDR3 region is CALRGGGYPGILGHTDKLIF. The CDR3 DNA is TGTGCTCTTAGAGGAGGGGGATACCCTGGGATACTGGGGCACACCGATAAACTCATCTTT.

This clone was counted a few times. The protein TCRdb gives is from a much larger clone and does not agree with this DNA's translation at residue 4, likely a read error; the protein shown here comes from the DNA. The CDR3 DNA reads TGTGCCTTTCTAGGTTACTGGGGGATTCCCGATAAACTCATCTTT. Residues: CAFLGYWGIPDKLIF. The V gene is TRDV3, the J gene TRDJ1, with TRDD3 matching 10 bases. J was trimmed by 3 bases and V by 2 bases; bases with no gene match: 9. CDR3 length equals 15 residues. Germline assignment: CDR1 TVYSNPD and CDR2 GDNSRS (reference sequence).

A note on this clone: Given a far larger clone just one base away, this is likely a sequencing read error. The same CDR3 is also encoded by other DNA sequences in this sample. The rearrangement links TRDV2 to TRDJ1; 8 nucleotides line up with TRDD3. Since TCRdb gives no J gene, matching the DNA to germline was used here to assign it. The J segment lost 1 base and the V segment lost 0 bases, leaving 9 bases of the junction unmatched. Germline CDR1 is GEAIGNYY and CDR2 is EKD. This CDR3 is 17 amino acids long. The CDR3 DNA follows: TGTGCCTGTGACACCCTCCCGCTAGGGGATACCACCGATAAACTCATCTTT. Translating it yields CACDTLPLGDTTDKLIF.

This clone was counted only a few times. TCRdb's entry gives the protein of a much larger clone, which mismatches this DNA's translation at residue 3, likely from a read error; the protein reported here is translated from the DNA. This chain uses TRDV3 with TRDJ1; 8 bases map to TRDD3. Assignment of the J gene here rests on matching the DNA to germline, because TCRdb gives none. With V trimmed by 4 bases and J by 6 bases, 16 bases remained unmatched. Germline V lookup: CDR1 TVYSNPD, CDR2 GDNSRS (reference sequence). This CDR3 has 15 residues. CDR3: CASPYGIRNPHKLIF. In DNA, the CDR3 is TGTGCCTCCCCCTACGGGATACGAAACCCCCATAAACTCATCTTT.

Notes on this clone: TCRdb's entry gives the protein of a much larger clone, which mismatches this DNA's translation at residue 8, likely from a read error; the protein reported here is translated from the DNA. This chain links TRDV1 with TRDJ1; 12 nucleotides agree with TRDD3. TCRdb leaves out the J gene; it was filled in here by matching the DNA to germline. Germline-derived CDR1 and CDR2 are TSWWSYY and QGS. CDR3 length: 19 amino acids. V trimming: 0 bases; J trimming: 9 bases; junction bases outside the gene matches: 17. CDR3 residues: CALGELRTPPNSGGYELIF. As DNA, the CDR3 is TGTGCTCTTGGGGAACTTAGGACCCCTCCAAATTCTGGGGGATACGAACTCATCTTT.

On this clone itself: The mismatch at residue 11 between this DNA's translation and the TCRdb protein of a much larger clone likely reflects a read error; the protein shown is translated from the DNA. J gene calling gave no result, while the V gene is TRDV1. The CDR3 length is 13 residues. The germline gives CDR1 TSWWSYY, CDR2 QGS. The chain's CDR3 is CALGEPFPDKPIF. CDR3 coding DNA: TGTGCTCTTGGGGAACCCTTCCCCGATAAACCCATCTTT.